The 4 T cell receptor beta chains given below trace back to one sample, sequenced in a study of blood T cell repertoires in COVID-19. TCRdb keeps only in-frame clones here, not all; method: immunoSEQ multiplex PCR. The sample carries 95,000 to 120,000 clones, 85% recorded once. Sequenced: peripheral blood. Every receptor here comes from a human donor in a cohort sampled during active COVID-19.

The chain links TRBV29-1 to TRBJ1-4; 8 positions agree with TRBD1. The length of the CDR3 is 13 residues. Germline V gene data show CDR1 as SQVTM and CDR2 as ANQGSEA. V shed 4 bases, J shed 8 bases, and the junction held 6 bases outside the gene matches. The CDR3, as DNA: TGCAGCGTTGGGGGACAGGCAACCGAAAAACTGTTTTTT. The encoded protein is CSVGGQATEKLFF.

The chain couples TRBV5-1 to TRBJ2-1; D may be TRBD1 (6 bases). Germline V CDR1 and CDR2: SGHRS, YFSETQ. The CDR3 loop spans 16 amino acids. Trimming removed 3 bases from V and 0 bases from J, with 13 bases in between. In DNA, the CDR3 is TGCGCCAGCAGCTCGACAGGTACTAGCTCCTACAATGAGCAGTTCTTC. Amino acid sequence: CASSSTGTSSYNEQFF.

This clone showed up just once. The chain uses TRBV6-5 and TRBJ1-1; 10 nucleotides line up with TRBD1. The J segment lost 5 bases and the V segment lost 7 bases, leaving 10 bases of the junction unmatched. The CDR3 length is 15 residues. The germline gives CDR1 MNHEY, CDR2 SVGAGI. The CDR3 DNA reads TGTGCCAGCAAACCGGGACAGGGGAGGGGAACTGAAGCTTTCTTT. Protein: CASKPGQGRGTEAFF.

This chain uses TRBV11-3 with TRBJ2-1; 9 bases are a match to TRBD2. V was pared by 0 bases and J by 3 bases, with 3 bases of the junction left unmatched. The germline CDR1 and CDR2 sequences are SGHNT and YENEEA. This CDR3 contains 16 residues. CDR3 loop: CASSLDGAGGYNEQFF. As DNA, the CDR3 is TGTGCCAGCAGCTTAGACGGAGCGGGGGGCTACAATGAGCAGTTCTTC.